This is a list of T cell receptor beta chains from one sample in a study of CD8+ T cells in alopecia areata. Assay: immunoSEQ multiplex PCR; the TCRdb copy retains only in-frame clones and omits some. This table has some 170,000 clones, about 70% appearing once. Material: CD8+ T cells sorted from blood, obtained at week 0. These receptors all come from a human donor with alopecia areata. The CDR3 runs from the conserved cysteine through the conserved F or W. The order of the fields is V gene, clone size, J gene, D gene, CDR3 protein, CDR3 DNA. A D gene is named only where the DNA matches it firmly. Rows may omit the clone size; those that give it use once, few, many or a size class.

TRBV5-1	NA	TRBJ1-5	TRBD1	CASSRTGGGNQPQHF	TGCGCCAGCAGCCGGACAGGCGGGGGTAATCAGCCCCAGCATTTT
TRBV4-1	NA	TRBJ1-2	NA	CASSRIAGARMDGYTF	TGCGCCAGCAGCCGTATAGCGGGGGCGAGAATGGATGGCTACACCTTC
TRBV7-9	few	TRBJ2-3	NA	CASIKKGEGDTQYF	TGTGCCAGCATTAAGAAGGGTGAAGGAGATACGCAGTATTTT
TRBV15	NA	TRBJ1-2	NA	CATSRVAGDYGYTF	TGTGCCACCAGCAGAGTGGCAGGCGACTATGGCTACACCTTC
TRBV2	once	TRBJ2-5	TRBD2	CASRGLAVPKRPMQETQYF	TGTGCCAGCAGGGGACTAGCGGTACCTAAGAGACCCATGCAAGAGACCCAGTACTTC
TRBV6-1	NA	TRBJ1-2	NA	CASSESSTFGYTF	TGTGCCAGCAGTGAATCATCGACATTCGGCTACACCTTC
TRBV5-1	NA	TRBJ2-3	NA	CASRPSTDTQYF	TGCGCCTCTCGCCCTAGCACAGATACGCAGTATTTT
TRBV28	few	TRBJ2-4	TRBD1	CASSLYQGADIQYF	TGTGCCAGCAGTTTATATCAGGGGGCAGACATTCAGTACTTC
TRBV13	NA	TRBJ2-7	NA	CASSQRQESGGQYF	TGTGCCAGCAGCCAAAGACAGGAGTCGGGGGGGCAGTACTTC
TRBV7-9	NA	TRBJ1-1	NA	CASGLGAFF	TGTGCCAGCGGCTTAGGGGCTTTCTTT
TRBV7-9	few	TRBJ1-5	NA	CASSRDGGRATQHF	TGTGCCAGCAGCCGTGACGGGGGACGGGCGACCCAGCATTTT
TRBV7-9	few	TRBJ2-2	TRBD1	CASSHPRRDRESTGELFF	TGTGCCAGCAGCCACCCACGAAGGGACAGGGAGTCCACCGGGGAGCTGTTTTTT
TRBV11-2	NA	TRBJ1-1	NA	CASSLGGGAEAFF	TGTGCCAGCAGCTTAGGGGGAGGGGCTGAAGCTTTCTTT
TRBV19	few	TRBJ1-1	TRBD1	CASSPGGRGTEAFF	TGTGCCAGTAGTCCAGGGGGCCGAGGCACTGAAGCTTTCTTT
TRBV19	few	TRBJ1-5	TRBD1	CASSITRDRASNQPQHF	TGTGCCAGTAGTATTACAAGGGACAGGGCTAGCAATCAGCCCCAGCATTTT
TRBV30	NA	TRBJ2-1	NA	CAWSVPEYNEQFF	TGTGCCTGGAGTGTACCGGAGTACAATGAGCAGTTCTTC
TRBV25-1	NA	TRBJ2-2	NA	CASTGDDTGELFF	TGTGCCAGCACAGGGGATGATACCGGGGAGCTGTTTTTT
TRBV11-2	NA	TRBJ2-7	NA	CASSLASGSYYEQYF	TGTGCCAGCAGCTTAGCGAGCGGGTCCTACTACGAGCAGTACTTC
TRBV7-9	NA	TRBJ2-5	NA	CASSLVIGEETQYF	TGTGCCAGCAGCTTAGTTATAGGGGAAGAGACCCAGTACTTC
TRBV15	few	TRBJ1-2	NA	CATSRDGAAPLNYGYTF	TGTGCCACCAGCAGAGACGGGGCAGCCCCGCTCAACTATGGCTACACCTTC
TRBV9	NA	TRBJ1-5	NA	CASSLGEVGQPQHF	TGTGCCAGCAGCCTTGGTGAGGTGGGTCAGCCCCAGCATTTT
TRBV27	NA	TRBJ1-6	TRBD1	CASSSGQYYSPLHF	TGTGCCAGCAGTTCGGGACAGTATTATTCACCCCTCCACTTT
TRBV7-2	NA	TRBJ1-1	NA	CASSPTRSGATEAFF	TGTGCCAGCAGCCCTACCCGCTCAGGGGCCACTGAAGCTTTCTTT
TRBV2	NA	TRBJ1-2	NA	CAQPGRDYGYTF	TGTGCCCAGCCGGGCAGGGATTATGGCTACACCTTC
TRBV10-3	NA	TRBJ2-7	TRBD2	CAISTGTSGANYEQYF	TGTGCCATCAGTACCGGGACTAGCGGAGCAAACTACGAGCAGTACTTC
TRBV5-1	NA	TRBJ2-7	NA	CASSGEASSYEQYF	TGCGCCAGCAGCGGTGAGGCTAGCTCCTACGAGCAGTACTTC
TRBV13	NA	TRBJ2-7	NA	CASSLGTGTNEQYF	TGTGCCAGCAGCTTAGGCACAGGGACCAACGAGCAGTACTTC
TRBV15	few	TRBJ1-2	NA	CATSRGPGSYTF	TGTGCCACCAGCAGAGGTCCGGGCAGCTACACCTTC
TRBV15	few	TRBJ2-1	NA	CATRWTENYNEQFF	TGTGCCACCCGGTGGACGGAAAACTACAATGAGCAGTTCTTC
TRBV15	NA	TRBJ2-1	NA	CATSRVNNEQFF	TGTGCCACCAGCAGAGTAAACAATGAGCAGTTCTTC
TRBV7-8	NA	TRBJ1-6	TRBD1	CASRSRQGRGPLHF	TGTGCCAGCAGATCAAGACAGGGCCGGGGACCCCTCCACTTT
TRBV29-1	NA	TRBJ2-1	TRBD1	CSVEDQDRGRDEQFF	TGCAGCGTTGAAGATCAAGACAGGGGGAGGGATGAGCAGTTCTTC
TRBV13	NA	TRBJ2-7	NA	CASSFLGDEQYF	TGTGCCAGCAGCTTTCTGGGGGACGAGCAGTACTTC
TRBV5-6	NA	TRBJ1-1	NA	CASSLGQGRTEAFF	TGTGCCAGCAGCTTGGGGCAGGGACGGACTGAAGCTTTCTTT
TRBV4-1	NA	TRBJ1-2	NA	CASSPGTQSGGYTF	TGCGCCAGCAGCCCTGGGACACAATCCGGTGGCTACACCTTC
TRBV25-1	once	TRBJ2-3	NA	CASGSGTQYF	TGTGCCAGTGGGTCAGGGACGCAGTATTTT
TRBV9	NA	TRBJ1-1	NA	CASSERGFF	TGTGCCAGCAGCGAAAGGGGTTTCTTT
TRBV4-1	NA	TRBJ1-1	NA	CASSQRSTEVTAFF	TGCGCCAGCAGCCAACGCTCAACAGAGGTGACGGCTTTCTTT
TRBV14	NA	TRBJ2-4	NA	CASSQGVPLVQYF	TGTGCCAGCAGCCAAGGGGTCCCCCTAGTTCAGTACTTC
TRBV2	few	TRBJ2-5	TRBD2	CASSEGPSGGFAETQYF	TGTGCCAGCAGTGAAGGCCCTAGCGGGGGTTTCGCAGAGACCCAGTACTTC
TRBV10-3	NA	TRBJ1-5	TRBD1	CAISAGGGQPQHF	TGTGCCATCAGTGCAGGGGGCGGTCAGCCCCAGCATTTT
TRBV4-1	NA	TRBJ2-2	NA	CASSQAALGGNTGELFF	TGCGCCAGCAGCCAAGCTGCTTTGGGAGGGAACACCGGGGAGCTGTTTTTT
TRBV14	NA	TRBJ2-7	NA	CASSRVIYEQYF	TGTGCCAGCAGCCGGGTCATCTACGAGCAGTACTTC
TRBV29-1	few	TRBJ1-4	NA	CSVEDGLGEKLFF	TGCAGCGTTGAAGATGGGCTCGGTGAAAAACTGTTTTTT
TRBV29-1	NA	TRBJ2-5	TRBD1	CSARPINRQGGLETQYF	TGCAGCGCACGACCTATAAACCGACAGGGCGGTTTAGAGACCCAGTACTTC
TRBV9	NA	TRBJ2-1	TRBD2	CASSGRAGAEQFF	TGTGCCAGCAGCGGGAGAGCGGGGGCTGAGCAGTTCTTC
TRBV27	few	TRBJ1-2	NA	CASSSEGGYGYTF	TGTGCCAGCAGTTCAGAGGGGGGCTATGGCTACACCTTC
TRBV7-8	NA	TRBJ2-7	TRBD1	CASWDSPYEQYF	TGTGCCAGCTGGGACAGCCCCTACGAGCAGTACTTC
TRBV7-9	NA	TRBJ1-2	NA	CASTLVAHYGYTF	TGTGCCAGCACCCTAGTGGCACACTATGGCTACACCTTC
TRBV27	NA	TRBJ2-2	NA	CASSSVRLNTGELFF	TGTGCCAGCAGTTCCGTGAGATTGAACACCGGGGAGCTGTTTTTT
TRBV15	few	TRBJ2-1	NA	CATRSEGRYNEQFF	TGTGCCACCAGGTCGGAGGGTAGATACAATGAGCAGTTCTTC
TRBV29-1	NA	TRBJ1-3	TRBD1	CSVEDRTGAGAISGNTIYF	TGCAGCGTTGAAGACCGGACAGGGGCCGGGGCAATCTCTGGAAACACCATATATTTT
TRBV9	NA	TRBJ2-2	NA	CASSGGELFF	TGTGCCAGCAGCGGCGGGGAGCTGTTTTTT
TRBV5-6	NA	TRBJ1-2	NA	CASSLGQTVYGYTF	TGTGCCAGCAGCTTGGGGCAGACCGTCTATGGCTACACCTTC
TRBV2	NA	TRBJ2-7	NA	CASTDRARPYEQYF	TGTGCCAGCACGGACAGAGCCCGGCCCTACGAGCAGTACTTC
TRBV7-9	NA	TRBJ1-1	NA	CASSRSPLCREAFF	TGTGCCAGCAGCCGGAGTCCCCTCTGCAGGGAGGCTTTCTTT
TRBV7-9	few	TRBJ2-7	NA	CASSESYEQYF	TGTGCCAGCAGCGAAAGTTACGAGCAGTACTTC
TRBV7-8	NA	TRBJ1-2	NA	CASSSTNYGYTF	TGTGCCAGCAGCTCAACTAACTATGGCTACACCTTC
TRBV5-1	NA	TRBJ2-7	TRBD1	CASSPRTGGGEQYF	TGCGCCAGCAGCCCCAGGACAGGGGGCGGTGAGCAGTACTTC
TRBV29-1	NA	TRBJ1-2	TRBD1	CSVEQGAQGYTF	TGCAGCGTTGAACAGGGGGCGCAGGGCTACACCTTC